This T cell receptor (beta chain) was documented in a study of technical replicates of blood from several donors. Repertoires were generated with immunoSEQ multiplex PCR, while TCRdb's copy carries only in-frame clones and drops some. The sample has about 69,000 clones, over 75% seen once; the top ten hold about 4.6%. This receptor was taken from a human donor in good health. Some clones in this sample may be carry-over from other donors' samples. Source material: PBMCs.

The CDR3 DNA is TGTGCCAGCTCGTCGGGGGGCGGTGGGAACACTGAAGCTTTCTTT. This gives the protein CASSSGGGGNTEAFF. The genes are TRBV6-1 and TRBJ1-1, with D perhaps TRBD1 (6 bases). The germline V gene has CDR1 MNHNS and CDR2 SASEGT. V shed 8 bases and J shed 1 base, with 17 bases lying between them. The CDR3 sequence is 15 residues long.